This T cell receptor (beta chain) was found in a study of blood T cell repertoires in COVID-19. As for the study in general: Both acute and convalescent COVID-19 samples were obtained from the United States, Italy and Spain. Sources were T cells, B-cell-depleted T cells, or PBMCs; the material itself was cDNA or gDNA.

The CDR3 covers 13 residues. Trimming took 2 bases from V and 4 from J, leaving 4 bases between them. Germline V CDR1 and CDR2: KGHDR, SFDVKD. Followed over time, Seattle patients had been enrolled while infection was active. Profiling relied on immunoSEQ multiplex PCR, and the TCRdb table lists in-frame clones only, not all of them. The data hold more than 300,000 clones, with roughly 90% observed a single time. This clonotype was sampled from a woman in her seventies with COVID-19, enrolled during active disease. Sequenced input: peripheral blood. V and J are TRBV24-1 and TRBJ2-2; D not certain. The CDR3 DNA follows: TGTGCCACCAGTGATTCCGGCACCGGGGAGCTGTTTTTT. Amino acids: CATSDSGTGELFF.